This T cell receptor (beta chain) was identified during a study of Tregs in tolerant kidney transplant recipients (dated by TCRdb to the late 2010s). Background on the whole study: Before combined kidney and bone marrow transplantation, this study identified donor-specific regulatory T cells using TCRbeta sequencing and then followed those same cells after transplant. The paper as a whole reports these results and caveats: Expanding Tregs with activated donor B cells appeared to identify the most biologically relevant and donor-specific TCRbeta repertoire. In tolerant patients, donor-specific Tregs expanded more than Tregs overall, which suggests antigen-driven rather than nonspecific expansion. The study was constrained by small patient numbers, and validation of the findings is required in larger populations and under other immunosuppression protocols. For some patients, the PCR primers changed as time went on, which meant samples from those patients could not be compared with one another at the nucleotide level. Biological reproducibility was not directly assessed, although technical replication error appeared to be minimal.

For TCRbeta CDR3 sequencing, genomic DNA from the sorted cells was extracted using the QIAGEN DNeasy Blood and Tissue Kit. High-throughput TCRbeta CDR3 sequencing, including PCR amplification with bias correction and internal controls, was performed commercially through immunoSEQ. The original methods were these. Unique productive TCRbeta sequences were defined by CDR3 nucleotide sequence when primers matched and otherwise by CDR3 amino acid sequence together with Vbeta and Jbeta genes. To correct sorting error, sequences shared between sorted populations at a frequency ratio of 2:1 or less were removed; the rest were assigned to the higher population. Sequences were defined as donor-reactive when expanded at least 5-fold in CFSE-low cells versus unstimulated cells and present at a frequency of at least 0.01% in CFSE-low cells. Repertoire divergence was quantified by Jensen-Shannon divergence calculated from the top 100 TCRbeta sequences ranked by frequency. When a sample had multiple sequencing runs, each run was corrected for sorting error separately and the runs were then pooled. Sourced from immuneACCESS, this table was stored by TCRdb with only in-frame sequences that have V and J called. A share of the clones is absent; for the studies checked, an unresolved V gene accounts for under half, and the remainder has no known explanation. V and J calls and clone size follow that table, whereas D and trimming were derived from the DNA. This sample is represented by 50,000 to 65,000 clones; more than 75% of them were singletons. The top ten hold 3.5% to 4% of the sample.

Concerning this clone: Its antigen is unknown. One base away there is no much larger clone; base qualities are not given.

There are 14 amino acids in the CDR3, from cysteine to phenylalanine inclusive. Only the CDR3 region is kept as DNA, spanning 42 bases read in frame from base 1. V loses 0 bases of germline sequence and J loses 5 bases, and the interval between the two ends is 10 bases. Reading the germline V gene gives CDR1 MNHEY and CDR2 SVGAGI. Taken with the paper, the label for time point translates to: 6 months after combined kidney and bone marrow transplant. The transplants used related donors with nonmyeloablative bone marrow transplantation, and mixed chimerism in the human trials was transient. Thawed PBMCs were FACS-sorted into unstimulated Tregs (CD4+CD25+CD127-), CD4+ non-Tregs (CD4+CD25-), CD4 cells and CD8 cells. The patients were 4 recipients of combined kidney and bone marrow transplants from the ITN036ST trial, and samples were available only for these trial subjects. Healthy control blood was separated into PBMCs by Ficoll density gradient and cryopreserved, and patient PBMCs were collected both before and after transplant.

The sequence derives from a human patient who received a combined kidney and bone marrow transplant. After a transplant, some T cells may be of graft donor origin. The starting material was CD4+ T cells from blood (PBMCs), obtained 6 months after the transplant. The chain is assembled from TRBV6-5 and TRBJ1-2; the D segment could be TRBD1, given 6 matching bases. The bases read TGTGCCAGCAGTTACTCGGACAGATTTTATGGCTACACCTTC. The resulting protein is CASSYSDRFYGYTF.